This T cell receptor (beta chain) derives from a study of cytomegalovirus exposure and HLA in healthy donors (dated by TCRdb to 2016 to 2017). Background on the whole study: According to an earlier analysis of a few hundred of the donors, about 170 million T cells yielded 100 million or so unique TCR beta sequences and 276 Gb of sequence data. An early release that covered about 600 HLA-typed donors contained about 290 gigabases of sequencing data and about 84 million unique TCR sequences. Of the 300 to 400 genotyped donors, approximately 83% fell in the genetic ancestry cluster associated with self-reported Caucasian donors. The study aimed to test whether signatures of past pathogen exposure could be identified by cataloging public T cell receptors. The study used immunosequencing to profile the T cell repertoires of several hundred subjects and linked those repertoires to cytomegalovirus serostatus. In addition to the first cohort of approximately 670 subjects, a separate validation cohort of 120 different subjects was used. High-throughput TCR immunosequencing, statistical association of individual TCRs with disease status, and machine learning were combined to predict cytomegalovirus infection status. A later analysis re-analyzed previously published TCR beta repertoires from about 600 donors and added high-resolution HLA genotyping to study TCR occurrence patterns. The later analysis used no new phenotypic data to find candidate immune exposures, relying instead on TCR beta sequences and their occurrence across donors. An earlier analysis of some 500 of the donors used high-throughput TCR beta sequencing to judge whether each TCR beta V gene segment behaved as functional or pseudogenic. Donor age, sex, ethnicity and CMV serostatus were compiled together with the repertoire data. A later genetic analysis took genome-wide SNP genotypes for about 55% of the 666 donors and used that subset as a discovery cohort. All discovery cohort repertoires had been generated using a single sequencing platform. HLA typing covered class I and class II loci at four-digit resolution. Typing coverage varied by locus: about 620-630 donors for A, B, C, DRB1 and DQB1; some 520 for DQA1; more than 600 for DPA1; roughly 450 for DPB1. About 5 DR-DQ haplotypes were handled as single units for association and clustering, since linkage in the cohort was strong. Among 300 to 450 genotyped donors of the cohort, an average of about 240,000 unique TCR beta nucleotide sequences were sequenced per donor, roughly a sixth of them non-productive.

The paper's findings and limits, for the study overall: A group of highly shared sequence variants was considered likely to be a technical artifact of the sequencing pipeline. Because some donors lacked HLA typing at each locus, the association tests relied only on the typed subset. Immune exposure information for the cohort was limited to CMV serostatus. In a later genetic analysis, a missense DCLRE1C variant was associated with V-gene and J-gene trimming of TCR beta chains, and the association was replicated in an independent cohort. In a later analysis, most CMV-associated TCR beta chains were found to appear HLA-restricted, with HLA associations seemingly driven largely by CMV exposure. A later analysis reported that several top co-occurrence clusters appeared linked to parvovirus B19, influenza, CMV and Epstein-Barr virus. The authors suggested that the approach could potentially be extended to other disease states and immunological phenotypes. In a later genetic analysis, fewer N-insertions in productive TCRs were reported among donors in an Asian-associated ancestry cluster than the roughly 700-donor mean. The study listed around 160 TCR beta chains as associated with cytomegalovirus. Linkage disequilibrium might explain the correlated functional status among segregating V segments, but an unknown experimental factor could not be excluded. Specific HLA alleles were associated with 15,000 to 20,000 TCR beta sequences at a false discovery rate of 0.05 in a later analysis. The 87-base-pair reads could not distinguish some IMGT-functional V segments, including TRBV6-2 and TRBV6-3, so those segments were excluded. Most TCR sequences were seen in very few donors, while some public TCRs were found in many individuals. In this cohort, only TCR beta chains were sequenced, and detectable features were limited by the absence of alpha or paired-chain data. A later analysis found that TCR association rates varied across HLA loci, with DRB1 alleles showing the most associated TCRs and HLA-C alleles the fewest. A later analysis found that HLA-associated TCR beta chains were more clonally expanded and had lower generation probabilities than equally common non-associated chains. In both the original and validation cohorts, the classifier was reported to diagnose cytomegalovirus status with high specificity and sensitivity. In vitro tests confirmed that three of the cytomegalovirus-associated TCR beta chains recognize cytomegalovirus antigens. Broadly in line with IMGT annotations, most TCR beta V segments showed up in productive rearrangements about 87% or about 30% of the time in an earlier analysis of around 550 of the donors. A further reported finding was that TCR beta sequences accurately predicted the HLA-A and HLA-B alleles for most subjects in the first cohort. When HLA alleles, especially DR and DQ, strongly co-occurred, TCR associations were difficult to assign to individual alleles. The presence/absence analyses assumed that sequencing depth was roughly uniform across donors, and that assumption may not be true. Over 15 rarely observed V segments, including chromosome 9 orphons, were excluded from the earlier analysis of about 600 of the donors because counts were too low.

The cohort was made up of 666 healthy bone marrow donors. Cohort members were all nominally healthy when sampled, although unrecorded immune exposures were likely present. The donor tested CMV seronegative, placing the donor among the 350 to 400 seronegative members of the cohort. A peripheral blood sample was provided by each donor, and peripheral blood mononuclear cells were used for TCR beta sequencing. The Qiagen DNeasy Blood Extraction Kit was used to extract genomic DNA from the blood cell samples. Taken from cysteine to phenylalanine, the CDR3 has 17 residues. The entry retains the CDR3 DNA only, 51 bases that are in frame from base 1. CDR1 and CDR2 are drawn from the germline V gene: SGDLS, YYNGEE. V was cut back by 4 bases and J by 8 bases, leaving a gap of 22 bases between them. Concerning this clone itself: No cognate antigen has been identified for it.

Library preparation used the immunoSEQ multiplex PCR assay. For the multiplex PCR, a mixture combining 60 forward primers for TCR Vbeta segments and 13 reverse primers for TCR Jbeta segments was used. A multiplex PCR assay on genomic DNA amplified the CDR3 region of rearranged TCR beta genes. Amplified TCR beta libraries were sequenced as 87-base-pair reads on the Illumina HiSeq System. Turning to the authors' computational methods: A later analysis counted around 72 million unique TCR beta chains across the 666 repertoires, and some 11 million of these chains were shared by at least two donors. Raw reads were error-corrected and collapsed into unique sequences with a nearest-neighbor algorithm that merged closely related sequences to remove PCR and sequencing errors. V, D and J gene segments were assigned by aligning CDR3 sequences to IMGT reference sequences. For a sequence to be retained, a match of at least six nucleotides to both a V gene segment and a J gene segment was required. Rearrangements were classified as productive when the CDR3 lacked stop codons and remained in frame with V and J, and all other rearrangements were classified as non-productive. Following IMGT convention, CDR3 was defined as the stretch from the second conserved V-encoded cysteine up to the conserved J-encoded phenylalanine. In an earlier analysis of around 570 of the donors, sequences lacking an unambiguous match to a single V gene segment were excluded. An earlier analysis of several hundred of the donors called V segments functional above 56.7% productive rearrangements and segregating when the between-donor standard deviation exceeded 5%. A statistical classification framework was developed to diagnose cytomegalovirus status using the catalog of TCR beta chain sequences. A later analysis assigned V and J genes by comparing TCR nucleotide sequences with IMGT/GENE-DB human TR gene sequences. A later analysis assigned CDR3 sequences and most-parsimonious VDJ recombination scenarios with the TCRdist pipeline. In a later analysis, each TCR beta chain was defined by its CDR3 amino acid sequence together with its V-gene family, and reads without a unique V-gene family were excluded. To address suspected cross-contamination and a sequencing artifact, a later analysis removed around 590 highly shared, low-generation-probability nucleotide sequences. A later analysis calculated a clonal expansion index for each public chain from normalized within-repertoire ranks of inferred template counts. Generation probabilities in a later analysis came from a VDJ recombination model fitted to out-of-frame rearrangements, and those results were checked against IGoR. In a later analysis, hypergeometric tests were used to score TCR-TCR, TCR-HLA and TCR-CMV co-occurrence, with a repertoire-size bias correction applied to TCR pairs. False discovery rates were estimated in a later analysis by permuting HLA or CMV assignments 20 times. In a later analysis, co-occurring TCRs were grouped using DBSCAN, with TCRdist sequence similarity added in when clustering inside HLA-allele-positive subsets. For co-occurrence clustering, repertoires with fewer than 30,000 or more than 120,000 public chains were excluded, along with several repertoires with anomalous nucleotide sharing. In TCRdb, the immuneACCESS table is reduced to in-frame sequences with V and J assigned. These tables do not hold every clone; where another copy was compared, an unresolved V gene accounts for under half, and the others remain unexplained. That table furnishes V, J and clone size, whereas the DNA furnished D and trimming. This sample's table carries about 200,000 clones. Jointly, the top ten make up 0.74% of the sample.

Sequencing was done on a sample of PBMCs. The V and J segments used are TRBV9 and TRBJ1-6, with a weak D call of TRBD1 (5 bases match). This clonotype was obtained from a boy younger than 18 in good health and CMV-seronegative. The nucleotides read TGTGCCAGCAGCTCACCCTGGGGCTTCGGGGGAGATTCACCCCTCCACTTT. Protein translation: CASSSPWGFGGDSPLHF.